Described below is a single T cell receptor (beta chain) sequence and its context. It has no known antigen specificity. Base-call qualities are not available, and no considerably larger clone is one nucleotide away. The immunoSEQ hsTCRB v3.0 assay was used at survey level resolution to sequence the TRB variable region. TRB sequencing targeted a depth of about 40,000-50,000 T-cell genomes per sample. TRB libraries were pooled and sequenced on an Illumina MiSeq using a v3 150-cycle kit. Regarding the original processing steps: Repertoire analysis was run in R within a reproducible Nextflow workflow that covered QC, data transformation and analysis. Custom analyses were implemented in LymphoSeq2, an R package for AIRR-Seq data exploration. A handful of samples yielding fewer than 5000 total TRB sequences were excluded, leaving 188 analyzed HIV repertoires. Among the roughly 190 retained HIV repertoires, approximately 59 were collected before ART initiation and under 150 after ART initiation. Repertoires were downsampled to 5000 TRB nucleotide sequences, and summary statistics were averaged over 100 downsampling iterations. Only TRB sequences with CDR3 regions of at least seven amino acids were retained for analysis. A Shannon entropy-derived clonality score and the Gini coefficient were used to measure diversity. Repertoire networks linked the top 5000 CDR3 amino acid sequences whenever two sequences differed by an edit distance of one. Antigen specificity groups and MHC restriction were predicted for TRB CDR3 amino acid sequences with GLIPH2. To flag known associations with CMV, EBV, HIV or tissue antigens, CDR3 amino acid sequences were compared against VDJdb and McPAS-TCR. Pre-ART, post-ART and control groups were compared with Wilcoxon signed-rank tests and Holm-Bonferroni correction. What TCRdb holds here is the immuneACCESS table cut down to in-frame rearrangements. Part of the clones is not present; checked against another copy, under half of the missing clones reflect an unresolved V gene, and the others are unexplained. V, J and clone size reflect that table, while D and trimming were determined from the DNA. This sample holds under 30,000 clones; around 80% were observed only once. The ten largest clones add up to approximately 5.1% of the sample.

V is clipped by 5 bases and J by 0 bases, and the sequence between their germline boundaries is 11 bases long. CDR1 is given as MNHEY and CDR2 as SVGAGI, both from the germline V gene. From the cysteine through the phenylalanine, the CDR3 covers 15 amino acids. Only the CDR3 portion is preserved as DNA: 45 bases, with reading frame beginning at the first base. Participants were included only if at least one PBMC sample before ART initiation and at least two post-ART samples were available. Every participant with HIV received treatment in the United States of America. Cryopreserved samples of about 1-10 million PBMC were thawed and washed before DNA extraction. At the time of the earliest PBMC sample, participants with HIV were aged between roughly 20 and 55 years. Each participant contributed PBMC samples from 1-4 timepoints before ART initiation and 2-8 timepoints after ART initiation, with a median of 7 samples. Serial HIV viral load, CD4+ T-cell count, ART history and demographic data were obtained for every participant. A Qiagen kit on a QIAcube was used to extract genomic DNA from unsorted PBMC, with samples processed in batches of 12.

The data derive from a study of long-term antiretroviral therapy in people with HIV (dated 2022 in TCRdb). Looking at the study overall: The earliest samples were collected about a decade before the 2015 WHO recommendation for immediate ART, when ART was typically delayed until CD4 counts fell. A retrospective serial study tested whether changes in peripheral blood TRB repertoire composition and diversity were associated with ART initiation and durable HIV suppression. A total of 192 cryopreserved PBMC samples came from a few dozen adults with confirmed HIV infection and were collected serially over a mean of roughly six years (range 1-12). Of the 30 or so participants with HIV, approximately 11 were female. Test extractions of a monoclonal T-cell line alongside fewer than 40 polyclonal samples showed no cross-contamination during QIAcube processing. Beyond this particular receptor, the publication reports: The samples span the years 2004 to 2017, and the ART regimens used at that time may not be as effective as current regimens. Limited PBMC availability meant only the TCR beta chain was sequenced, without alpha chain pairing. Inferences about post-ART repertoire changes were limited because no data were available on ART adherence, viral resistance or therapy changes. Because cell numbers in pre-ART samples were limited, unsorted PBMC were profiled instead of sorted CD4+ and CD8+ T cells. A significant increase in TRB diversity was found to be associated with ART initiation, although TRB diversity was observed to remain significantly below that of transplant donor controls even after long-term ART. At every time point, the repertoire was dominated by expanded TRB clones first identified before ART initiation, although this dominance fluctuated and, in many PLHIV, declined after ART. HIV repertoires had narrower CDR3 length ranges than controls, and the network structure suggested an antigen-experienced repertoire that shifted only slightly toward naive after ART.

The material was unsorted PBMCs, obtained 1.1 years before starting antiretroviral therapy. The chain employs TRBV6-5 and TRBJ1-3; TRBD1 could be the D gene, as 6 bases match. The sequence derives from a woman in her thirties with HIV. The nucleotide sequence reads TGTGCCAGCAGTCGACAGGCCTCCTCTGGAAACACCATATATTTT. Protein translation: CASSRQASSGNTIYF.